The 16 T cell receptor beta chains below all came from one sample that was sequenced in a study of T cell repertoires in cytomegalovirus infection. Their specific antigens are unknown. Using its own MiXCR run on the reads, TCRdb lists one record per CDR3 protein. Of hundreds of thousands of distinct CDR3 sequences in the sample, around 31% were seen once. Sequenced here: cultured CD8+ T cells from PBMCs, sampled from culture after CMV antigen stimulation. The receptors shown here come from a human donor in good health (CMV status not recorded). Some clones in this sample may be carry-over from other donors' samples.

The chain has TRBV27 and TRBJ2-2, with 9 bases identical to TRBD1. This CDR3 is built from 15 residues. V was clipped by 2 bases and J by 4 bases; unmatched bases: 2. Germline assignment: CDR1 MNHEY and CDR2 SMNVEV (reference sequence). This CDR3 is CASSLTGGITGELFF. For the CDR3, the DNA is TGTGCCAGCAGTTTAACAGGGGGCATCACCGGGGAGCTGTTTTTT.

This clonotype came up a few times. The chain is built from TRBV28 and TRBJ2-1; TRBD1 matches at 7 bases. Trimming cost V 6 bases and J 8 bases; bases outside gene matches: 10. CDR3 length: 14 amino acids. Germline V gene lookup returns CDR1 MDHEN and CDR2 SYDVKM. The CDR3 nucleotides are TGTGCCAGCAGCAACACGGACAGGAGCCATGAGCAGTTCTTC. Protein product: CASSNTDRSHEQFF.

In its sample, this clonotype was seen many times. This chain links TRBV11-2 with TRBJ1-1; 8 bases agree with TRBD1. The CDR3 covers 14 residues. With V trimmed by 3 bases and J by 11 bases, 11 bases remained unmatched. Germline V gene lookup returns CDR1 SGHAT and CDR2 FQNNGV. The CDR3 sequence: CASSFSSGQGWAFF. The CDR3 DNA is TGTGCCAGCAGCTTTAGCTCAGGACAGGGATGGGCTTTCTTT.

This clonotype appeared a few times. The chain uses TRBV4-2 and TRBJ2-7, with 7 bases lining up with TRBD2. V lost 2 bases to trimming and J lost 0 bases; unmatched junction nucleotides: 4. The CDR3 totals 15 residues. Per the germline V gene, CDR1 is LGHNA and CDR2 is YNFKEQ. CDR3 residues: CASSQLSGLSYEQYF. CDR3 DNA sequence: TGTGCCAGCAGCCAACTTAGCGGGCTCTCCTACGAGCAGTACTTC.

The sample holds many counts of this clonotype. The chain is built from TRBV7-8 and TRBJ2-3; D gene uncertain. There are 14 residues in the CDR3. Trimming left V 3 bases short and J 0 bases short, with 7 bases between. Germline CDR1 SGHVS, CDR2 FQNEAQ. The CDR3 sequence is CASSFPLSTDTQYF. CDR3 in DNA: TGTGCCAGCAGCTTCCCCCTGAGCACAGATACGCAGTATTTT.

In its sample, this clonotype was seen a few times. Here the CDR3 reads CASSQTAGEFVYNEQFF. The CDR3 nucleotides are TGTGCCAGCAGCCAAACGGCGGGGGAGTTCGTGTACAATGAGCAGTTCTTC. J is TRBJ2-1 and V is TRBV14; TRBD2 agrees at 7 bases. Germline V gene sequence: CDR1 SGHDN, CDR2 FVKESK. The CDR3 runs to 17 residues. V shed 2 bases and J 4 bases; nucleotides not matched to a gene: 11.

The V gene is TRBV27, the J gene TRBJ1-5; a possible D gene is TRBD1 (6 bases). The CDR3 runs 17 residues. The germline V and J ends were trimmed by 0 bases and 0 bases, with 12 bases remaining between them. In germline, CDR1 is MNHEY, CDR2 SMNVEV (reference sequence). CDR3 sequence reads: CASSLSGQTYSNQPQHF. In DNA form, the CDR3 reads TGTGCCAGCAGTTTATCCGGACAGACTTATAGCAATCAGCCCCAGCATTTT.

This rearrangement joins TRBV7-9 to TRBJ2-5; TRBD1 agrees at 7 bases. This CDR3 is built from 14 residues. Germline V gene lookup returns CDR1 SEHNR and CDR2 FQNEAQ (reference sequence). V dropped 5 bases and J dropped 4; count of bases not matched to a gene: 7. The CDR3 loop reads CASSLNRGVETQYF. Written as DNA, the CDR3 is TGTGCCAGCAGCCTTAACAGGGGAGTAGAGACCCAGTACTTC.

Remarks on this clonotype: A read error may produce the germline difference seen at one junction end. This chain uses TRBV27 with TRBJ2-5; possible D gene TRBD1, 6 bases. This CDR3 contains 15 residues. Looked up from germline, CDR1 is MNHEY and CDR2 is SMNVEV (reference sequence). CDR3 coding DNA: TGTACCAGCAGCCTTACCTCGACAGGACAAGAGACCCAGTACTTC. Translation: CTSSLTSTGQETQYF.

This CDR3 is CASSEGIGKGEQYF. CDR3 sequence (DNA): TGTGCCAGCAGTGAAGGAATAGGGAAGGGGGAGCAGTACTTC. The V gene is TRBV2, the J gene TRBJ2-7; possible D gene TRBD1, 5 bases. Germline values: CDR1 SNHLY, CDR2 FYNNEI. Trimming shortened V by 1 base and J by 7 bases, and 14 bases separated the two germline ends. The CDR3 runs to 14 residues.

This clonotype occurred a few times. This chain joins TRBV29-1 and TRBJ2-1; 10 nucleotides align to TRBD2. Germline V gene sequence: CDR1 SQVTM, CDR2 ANQGSEA. The CDR3 runs 14 residues. J gave up 2 bases and V 7 bases, and 5 bases lay outside the gene matches. The CDR3 is CSARSGGPYNEQFF. The CDR3 DNA follows: TGCAGCGCGCGTAGCGGGGGGCCCTACAATGAGCAGTTCTTC.

The chain joins TRBV6-1 to TRBJ1-1; D ambiguous. The CDR3 extends over 12 amino acids. The germline CDR1 and CDR2 sequences are MNHNS and SASEGT. Trimming took 6 bases from V and 4 from J, leaving 9 bases between them. CDR3 sequence reads: CASRVLGTEAFF. Here the CDR3 DNA reads TGTGCCAGCAGGGTTCTGGGCACTGAAGCTTTCTTT.

The V and J genes are TRBV27 and TRBJ1-1; D is unclear. CDR1 MNHEY and CDR2 SMNVEV come from the germline V gene (reference sequence). The V and J ends lost 3 bases and 3 bases respectively, with 17 bases between them. This CDR3 is built from 16 residues. CDR3 DNA: TGTGCCAGCAGTTTTGGGAGCATGGGTCGGCACACTGAAGCTTTCTTT. Its translation is CASSFGSMGRHTEAFF.

This clonotype has only a few counts. J is TRBJ2-1 and V is TRBV10-2; D ambiguous. The germline CDR1 and CDR2 sequences are WSHSY and SAAADI. The CDR3 runs to 10 residues. Deletions cut 10 bases from V and 7 bases from J, with 8 bases between. The CDR3 DNA reads as TGCGCCACGGTGCAAAATGAGCAGTTCTTC. It codes for CATVQNEQFF.

This clonotype has only one observation. The chain has TRBV27 and TRBJ2-1; 8 bases are shared with TRBD2. The V gene end was trimmed by 0 bases and the J gene end by 5 bases; junction bases not matched to a gene: 3. The germline gives CDR1 MNHEY, CDR2 SMNVEV (reference sequence). This CDR3 comprises 15 residues. The CDR3 protein is CASSLSPGGHNEQFF. The CDR3, as DNA: TGTGCCAGCAGTTTATCACCGGGGGGGCACAATGAGCAGTTCTTC.

The chain recombines TRBV19 with TRBJ1-6; 9 bases are shared with TRBD1. The V and J ends lost 4 bases and 6 bases, in that order; junction bases with no gene match: 10. The CDR3 extends over 17 amino acids. The germline CDR1 and CDR2 sequences are LNHDA and SQIVND (reference sequence). The CDR3 sequence is CASSTPRGQGSNSPLHF. Here the CDR3 DNA reads TGTGCCAGTAGTACCCCCCGAGGACAGGGGAGTAATTCACCCCTCCACTTT.